This T cell receptor (beta chain) was observed in a study of identical twins. Each cDNA held unique molecular identifiers, and template switching gave it a universal primer site. Using its own MiXCR run on the 5' RACE reads, TCRdb lists one record per CDR3 protein. The sample includes about 920,000 distinct CDR3 sequences, 10% to 15% seen only once; the top ten take 1.5% to 2%. The sample holds many counts of this clonotype. This CDR3 is built from 15 residues. V lost 8 bases and J 6 bases, leaving 17 bases between the germline ends. This same sample was also taken into another study, of yellow fever vaccine responses in identical twins.

This rearrangement joins TRBV12-3 or TRBV12-4 to TRBJ1-6; weak D call: TRBD1 (6 bases). This sequence was found in a woman aged 18-29 years in good health. Source material: PBMCs. The CDR3 DNA is TGTGCCAGCGTGGGTAGGGGGGCGGTTAATTCACCCCTCCACTTT. It translates to CASVGRGAVNSPLHF.